In its sample, the clone carrying this T cell receptor (beta chain) was seen a few times. The source of the sample is a study of identifying expanded T cells in peripheral blood. Collection occurred without any documented infections or immune events in donors. Method: immunoSEQ multiplex PCR; TCRdb's copy keeps in-frame clones and lacks some. The sample has around 70,000 clones; 85% to 90% are singletons. This clonotype was obtained from a person between 18 and 70 years old in good health. Material for sequencing was blood.

CDR3 bases: TGTGCCAGCGGCGGACAGGGGTACGAGCAGTACTTC. Protein: CASGGQGYEQYF. The V call is TRBV7-2, the J call TRBJ2-7; TRBD1 matches 9 bases. The J segment lost 4 bases and the V segment lost 8 bases, leaving 3 bases of the junction unmatched. CDR1 and CDR2 from the germline V gene are SGHTA and FQGNSA. The CDR3 spans 12 residues.